This T cell receptor (beta chain) was identified in a study of naive and memory T cell subsets. As concerns this clonotype: Its antigen is undetermined.

Whole-study findings and limits: Especially in CD8 cells, naive repertoires contained a few larger clonotypes, possibly CD45RA-re-expressing memory cells. From naive to CM, EM and EMRA, diversity decreased and Gini increased. No ground truth validated the naive and memory repertoire findings.

After CD4 positive bead selection, the CD4-negative fraction gave CD8 T cells. An equimolar mix of two oligonucleotides served as the beta constant-region primer for TRBC1 and TRBC2. Ligated cDNA was amplified by four rounds of PCR with nested alpha and beta constant-region primers and SP2. MiXCR, applied by TCRdb to the UMI-ligation and nested PCR reads, yields one record per CDR3 protein. The sample carries around 140,000 distinct CDR3 sequences, approximately 21% recorded once. This clonotype was obtained from a human donor in good health. The specimen sequenced was naive CD8+ T cells from blood.

The DNA for the CDR3 is TGTGCCAGCAGTTTAGGGTTAGCGGGAGGGCCGCAGACCCAGTACTTC. Translated, it gives CASSLGLAGGPQTQYF. This rearrangement joins TRBV28 to TRBJ2-5; 11 bases are a match to TRBD2. The CDR3 runs to 16 residues. CDR1 is MDHEN and CDR2 is SYDVKM in the germline V gene. V lost 2 bases and J lost 6; bases outside the gene matches: 8.